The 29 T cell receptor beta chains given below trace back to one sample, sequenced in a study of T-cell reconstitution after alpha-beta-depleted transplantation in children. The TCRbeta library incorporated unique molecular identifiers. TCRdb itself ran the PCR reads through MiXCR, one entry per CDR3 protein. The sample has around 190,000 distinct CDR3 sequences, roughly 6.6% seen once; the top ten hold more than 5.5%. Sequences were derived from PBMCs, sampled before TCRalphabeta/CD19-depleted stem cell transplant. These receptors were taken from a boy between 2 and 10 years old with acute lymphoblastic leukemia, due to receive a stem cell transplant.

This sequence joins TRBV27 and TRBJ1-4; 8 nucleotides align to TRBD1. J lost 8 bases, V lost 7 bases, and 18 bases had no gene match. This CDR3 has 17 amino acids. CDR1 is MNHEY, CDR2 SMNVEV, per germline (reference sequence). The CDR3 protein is CASTLLAGGAVGEKLFF. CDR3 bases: TGTGCCAGCACCCTCTTGGCAGGGGGCGCGGTGGGGGAAAAACTGTTTTTT.

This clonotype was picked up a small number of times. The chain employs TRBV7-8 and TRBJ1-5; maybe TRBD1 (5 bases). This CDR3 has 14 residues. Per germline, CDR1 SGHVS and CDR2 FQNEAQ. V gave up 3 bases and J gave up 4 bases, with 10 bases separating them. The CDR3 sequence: CASSFGGQNQPQHF. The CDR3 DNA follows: TGTGCCAGCAGCTTTGGCGGACAAAATCAGCCCCAGCATTTT.

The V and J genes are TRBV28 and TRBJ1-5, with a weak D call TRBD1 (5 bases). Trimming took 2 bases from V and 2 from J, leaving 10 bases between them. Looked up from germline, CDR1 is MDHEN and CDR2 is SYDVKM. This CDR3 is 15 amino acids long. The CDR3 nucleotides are TGTGCCAGCAGTTTACGGGGAGGGGGCAATCAGCCCCAGCATTTT. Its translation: CASSLRGGGNQPQHF.

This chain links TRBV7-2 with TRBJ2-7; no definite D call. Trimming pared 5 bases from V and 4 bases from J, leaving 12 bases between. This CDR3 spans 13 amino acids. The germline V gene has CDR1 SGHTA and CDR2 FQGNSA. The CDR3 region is CASSPRNGYEQYF. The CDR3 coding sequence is TGTGCCAGCAGCCCACGTAATGGGTACGAGCAGTACTTC.

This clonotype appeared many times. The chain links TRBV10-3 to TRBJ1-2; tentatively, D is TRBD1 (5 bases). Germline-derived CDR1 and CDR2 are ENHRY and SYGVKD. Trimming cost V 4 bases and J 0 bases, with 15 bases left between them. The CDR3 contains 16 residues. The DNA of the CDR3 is TGTGCCATCAGTGTGAGGGGACGGGAAGCTAACTATGGCTACACCTTC. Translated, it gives CAISVRGREANYGYTF.

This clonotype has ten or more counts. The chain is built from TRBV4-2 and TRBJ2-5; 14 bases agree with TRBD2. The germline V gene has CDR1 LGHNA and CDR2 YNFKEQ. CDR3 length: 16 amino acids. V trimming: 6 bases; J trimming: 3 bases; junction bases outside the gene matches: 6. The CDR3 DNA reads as TGTGCCAGCAGTGGACTAGCGGGGGGTGAGGAAGAGACCCAGTACTTC. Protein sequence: CASSGLAGGEEETQYF.

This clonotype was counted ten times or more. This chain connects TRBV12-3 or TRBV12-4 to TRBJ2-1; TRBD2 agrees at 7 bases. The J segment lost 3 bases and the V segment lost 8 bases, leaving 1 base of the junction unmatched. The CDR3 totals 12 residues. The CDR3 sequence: CASGLVYNEQFF. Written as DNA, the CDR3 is TGTGCCAGCGGACTAGTCTACAATGAGCAGTTCTTC.

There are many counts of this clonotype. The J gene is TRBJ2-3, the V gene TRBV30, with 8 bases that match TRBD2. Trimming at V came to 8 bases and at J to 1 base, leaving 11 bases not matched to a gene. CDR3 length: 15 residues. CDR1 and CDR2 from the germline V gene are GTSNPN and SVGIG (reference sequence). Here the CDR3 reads CAVVGGRKGTDTQYF. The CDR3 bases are TGTGCCGTCGTGGGCGGGAGGAAGGGCACAGATACGCAGTATTTT.

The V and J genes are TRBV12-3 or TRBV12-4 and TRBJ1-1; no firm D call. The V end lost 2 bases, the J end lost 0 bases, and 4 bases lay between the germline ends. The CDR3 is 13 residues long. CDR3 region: CASSLQLNTEAFF. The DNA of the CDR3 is TGTGCCAGCAGTTTACAATTGAACACTGAAGCTTTCTTT.

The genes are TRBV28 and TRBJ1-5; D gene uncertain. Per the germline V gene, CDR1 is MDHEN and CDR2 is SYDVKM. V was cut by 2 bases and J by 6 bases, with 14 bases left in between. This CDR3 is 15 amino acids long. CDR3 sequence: CASSLIRFSSQPQHF. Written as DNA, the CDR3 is TGTGCCAGCAGTTTAATCCGGTTTAGTAGTCAGCCCCAGCATTTT.

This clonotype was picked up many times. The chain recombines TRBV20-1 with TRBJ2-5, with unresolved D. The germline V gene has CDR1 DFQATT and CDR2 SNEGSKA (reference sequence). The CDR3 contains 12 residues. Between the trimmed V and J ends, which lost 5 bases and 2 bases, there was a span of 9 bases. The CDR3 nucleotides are TGCAGTGCTGAGCCTAGTCAAGAGACCCAGTACTTC. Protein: CSAEPSQETQYF.

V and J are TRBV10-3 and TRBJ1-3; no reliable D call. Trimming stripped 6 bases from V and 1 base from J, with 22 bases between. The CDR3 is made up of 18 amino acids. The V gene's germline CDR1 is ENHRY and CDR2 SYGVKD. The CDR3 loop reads CAISRPNGDRRSGNTIYF. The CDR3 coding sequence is TGTGCCATCAGCCGCCCTAACGGGGATCGGCGATCTGGAAACACCATATATTTT.

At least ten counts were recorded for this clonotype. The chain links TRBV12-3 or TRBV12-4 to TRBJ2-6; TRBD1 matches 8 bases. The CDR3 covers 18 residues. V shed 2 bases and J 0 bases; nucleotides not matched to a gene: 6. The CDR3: CASSLSDRGNSGANVLTF. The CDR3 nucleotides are TGTGCCAGCAGTTTATCCGACAGGGGCAACTCTGGGGCCAACGTCCTGACTTTC.

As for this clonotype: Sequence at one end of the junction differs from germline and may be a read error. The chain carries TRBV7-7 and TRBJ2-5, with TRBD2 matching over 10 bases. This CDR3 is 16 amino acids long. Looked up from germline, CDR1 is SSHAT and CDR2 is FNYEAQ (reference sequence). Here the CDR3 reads CASSLGGLAGEETQYF. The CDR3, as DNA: TGTGCTAGCAGCTTAGGTGGGCTAGCGGGGGAAGAGACCCAGTACTTC.

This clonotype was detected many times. Written as DNA, the CDR3 is TGTGCCAGCAGCTACCCCTTAGCGGGAGAACTCAATGAGCAGTTCTTC. Its translation: CASSYPLAGELNEQFF. The chain joins TRBV7-2 to TRBJ2-1; 9 bases agree with TRBD2. Germline loops: CDR1 SGHTA, CDR2 FQGNSA. J was trimmed by 6 bases and V by 4 bases; bases with no gene match: 10. The CDR3 sequence is 16 residues long.

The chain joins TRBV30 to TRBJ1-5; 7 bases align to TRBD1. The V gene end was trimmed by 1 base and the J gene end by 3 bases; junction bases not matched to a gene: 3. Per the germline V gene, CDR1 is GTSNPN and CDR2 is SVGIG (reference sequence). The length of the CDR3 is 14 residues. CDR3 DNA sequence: TGTGCCTGGAGTGGCGGACAGGCCAATCAGCCCCAGCATTTT. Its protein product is CAWSGGQANQPQHF.

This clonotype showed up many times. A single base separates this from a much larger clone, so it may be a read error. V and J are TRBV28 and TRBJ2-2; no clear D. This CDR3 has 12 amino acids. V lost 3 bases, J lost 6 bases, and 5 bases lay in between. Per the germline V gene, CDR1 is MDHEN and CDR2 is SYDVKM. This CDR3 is CASSFNAGELFF. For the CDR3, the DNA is TGTGCCAGCAGTTTTAATGCCGGGGAGCTGTTTTTT.

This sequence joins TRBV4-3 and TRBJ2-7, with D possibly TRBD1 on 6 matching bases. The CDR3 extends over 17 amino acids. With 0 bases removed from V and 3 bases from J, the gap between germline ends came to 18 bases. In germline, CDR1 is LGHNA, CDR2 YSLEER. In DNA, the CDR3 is TGCGCCAGCAGCCAAGATCTGAAAGGGGGACGGGTCTACGAGCAGTACTTC. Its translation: CASSQDLKGGRVYEQYF.

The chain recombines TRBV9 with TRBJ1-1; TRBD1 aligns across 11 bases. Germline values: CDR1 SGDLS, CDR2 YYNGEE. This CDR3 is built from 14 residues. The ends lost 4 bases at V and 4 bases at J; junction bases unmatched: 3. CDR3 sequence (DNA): TGTGCCAGCAGCACCGGGACAGGGGGCACTGAAGCTTTCTTT. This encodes CASSTGTGGTEAFF. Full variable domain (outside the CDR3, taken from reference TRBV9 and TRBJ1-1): DSGVTQTPKHLITATGQRVTLRCSPRSGDLSVYWYQQSLDQGLQFLIQYYNGEERAKGNILERFSAQQFPDLHSELNLSSLELGDSALYFCASSTGTGGTEAFFGQGTRLTVV.

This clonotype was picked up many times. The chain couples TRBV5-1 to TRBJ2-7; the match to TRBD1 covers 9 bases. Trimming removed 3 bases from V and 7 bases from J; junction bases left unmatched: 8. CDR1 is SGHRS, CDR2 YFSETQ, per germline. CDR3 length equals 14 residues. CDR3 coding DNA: TGCGCCAGCAGCTCCGGGACAGGGAACTTAGAGCAGTACTTC. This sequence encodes CASSSGTGNLEQYF.

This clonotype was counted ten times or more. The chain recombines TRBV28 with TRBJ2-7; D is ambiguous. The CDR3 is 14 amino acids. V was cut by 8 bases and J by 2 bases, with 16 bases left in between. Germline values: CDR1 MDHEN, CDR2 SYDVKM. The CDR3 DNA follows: TGTGCCAGCGGGAACCCTTGGCAGGCCTACGAGCAGTACTTC. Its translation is CASGNPWQAYEQYF.

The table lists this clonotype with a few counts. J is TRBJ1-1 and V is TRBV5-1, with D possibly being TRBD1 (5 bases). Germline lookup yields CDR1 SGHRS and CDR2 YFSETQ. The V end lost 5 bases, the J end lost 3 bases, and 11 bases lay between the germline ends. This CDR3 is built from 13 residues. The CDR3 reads CASSQSRDTEAFF. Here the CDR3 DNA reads TGCGCCAGCAGTCAGAGCAGGGACACTGAAGCTTTCTTT.

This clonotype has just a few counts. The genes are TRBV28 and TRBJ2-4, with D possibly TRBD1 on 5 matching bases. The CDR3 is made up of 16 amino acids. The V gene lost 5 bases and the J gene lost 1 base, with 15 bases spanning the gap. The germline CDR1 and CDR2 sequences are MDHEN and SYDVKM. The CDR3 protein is CASSPTVASAKNIQYF. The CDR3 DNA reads TGTGCCAGCAGTCCGACAGTTGCCTCGGCCAAAAACATTCAGTACTTC.

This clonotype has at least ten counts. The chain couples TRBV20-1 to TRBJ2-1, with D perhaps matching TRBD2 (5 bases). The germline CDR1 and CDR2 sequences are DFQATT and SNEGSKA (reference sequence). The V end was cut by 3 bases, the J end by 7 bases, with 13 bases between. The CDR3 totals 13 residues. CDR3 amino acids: CSASRGPGNEQFF. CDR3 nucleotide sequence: TGCAGTGCTAGTCGTGGACCGGGGAATGAGCAGTTCTTC.

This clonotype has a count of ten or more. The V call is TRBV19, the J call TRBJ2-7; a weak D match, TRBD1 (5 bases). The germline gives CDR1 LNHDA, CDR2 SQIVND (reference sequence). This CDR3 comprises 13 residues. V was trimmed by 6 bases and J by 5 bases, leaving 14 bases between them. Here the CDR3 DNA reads TGTGCCAGTAGGCCACAGGCCGTGGACGAGCAGTACTTC. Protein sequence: CASRPQAVDEQYF.

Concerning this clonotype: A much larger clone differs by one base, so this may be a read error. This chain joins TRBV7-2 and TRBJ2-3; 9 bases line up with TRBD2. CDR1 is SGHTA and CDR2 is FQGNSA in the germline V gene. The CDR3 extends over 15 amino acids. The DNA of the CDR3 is TGTGCCAGCAGGGGCGGGAGGGGAGGCACAGATACGCACTATTTT. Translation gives CASRGGRGGTDTHYF.

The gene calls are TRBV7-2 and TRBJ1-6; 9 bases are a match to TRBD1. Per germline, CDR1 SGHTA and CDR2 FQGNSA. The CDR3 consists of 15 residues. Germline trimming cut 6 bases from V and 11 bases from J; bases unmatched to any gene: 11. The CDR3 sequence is CASRSTGTGTPPLHF. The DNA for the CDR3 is TGTGCCAGCAGAAGTACCGGGACAGGGACTCCACCCCTCCACTTT. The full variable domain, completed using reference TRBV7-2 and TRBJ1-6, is GAGVSQSPSNKVTEKGKDVELRCDPISGHTALYWYRQSLGQGLEFLIYFQGNSAPDKSGLPSDRFSAERTGGSVSTLTIQRTQQEDSAVYLCASRSTGTGTPPLHFGNGTRLTVT.

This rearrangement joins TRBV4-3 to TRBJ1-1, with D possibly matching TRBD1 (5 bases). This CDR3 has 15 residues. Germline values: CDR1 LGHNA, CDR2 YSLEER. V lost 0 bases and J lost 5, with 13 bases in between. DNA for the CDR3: TGCGCCAGCAGCCAAGATGCGGCAGGGAGTACTGAAGCTTTCTTT. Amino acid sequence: CASSQDAAGSTEAFF.

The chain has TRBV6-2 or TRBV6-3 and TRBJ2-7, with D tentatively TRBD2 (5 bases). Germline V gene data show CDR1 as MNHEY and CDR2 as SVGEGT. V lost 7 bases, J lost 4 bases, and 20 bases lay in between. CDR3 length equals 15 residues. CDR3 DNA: TGTGCCAGCAACTCCAACTTACGGGATGGATACGAGCAGTACTTC. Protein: CASNSNLRDGYEQYF.